This T cell receptor (beta chain) was identified during a study of blood T cell repertoires in COVID-19. This CDR3 is built from 15 residues. Per the germline V gene, CDR1 is LNHDA and CDR2 is SQIVND (reference sequence). V shed 8 bases and J shed 2 bases, with 16 bases lying between them. The repertoire was sequenced with immunoSEQ multiplex PCR; TCRdb's copy has only in-frame clones and lacks some. The data hold 250,000 to 300,000 clones, with 86% observed a single time. V usage is TRBV19 and J usage is TRBJ1-3; D may be TRBD1 (5 bases). The receptor was derived from a woman in her twenties or thirties with COVID-19, enrolled during active disease. Input material: peripheral blood. CDR3 coding DNA: TGTGCCAGTGCACTCCGACAGTCTACTGGAAACACCATATATTTT. Translating gives CASALRQSTGNTIYF.